This T cell receptor beta chain emerged from a study of Graves' ophthalmopathy and Graves' hyperthyroidism. Amplification of the TCR beta CDR3 regions used RNA transcripts (as template). Scientists carried out first-round RT-PCR using HTBI primers and then a second-round multiplex PCR. Each CDR3 protein gets one entry after TCRdb re-called the multiplex PCR reads with MiXCR. The table records approximately 540,000 distinct CDR3 sequences, 35% to 40% of them present only once. Trimming stripped 0 bases from V and 5 bases from J, with 20 bases between. The CDR3 length is 17 residues. The germline V gene has CDR1 DFQATT and CDR2 SNEGSKA (reference sequence). This clonotype appeared a few times.

The chain links TRBV20-1 to TRBJ1-5, with a tentative D call TRBD1 (5 bases). Sequencing was done on a sample of peripheral blood or thyroid tissue (not recorded which). This TCR came from an adult man with Graves' hyperthyroidism. The DNA for the CDR3 is TGCAGTGCTAGAGATATCCAGGGAAACCCTAGGGATCAGCCCCAGCATTTT. This translates into CSARDIQGNPRDQPQHF.